A selection of T cell receptor beta chains follows, all from one sample in a study of identifying expanded T cells in peripheral blood. Assay: immunoSEQ multiplex PCR; the TCRdb copy retains only in-frame clones and omits some. The sample yields 100,000 to 150,000 clones, roughly 80% seen once. The sample taken for sequencing was blood. These receptors all come from a person between 18 and 69 years old in good health. Both conserved end residues are part of each CDR3. A D gene is named only where the DNA matches it firmly. Clone size is not always given. Where it is, it says once, few, many or a class for expanded clones.

len	j_gene	v_gene	d_gene	abundance	CDR3nt	CDR3aa
15	TRBJ2-1	TRBV7-9	NA	NA	TGTGCCAGCAGCTTAAGGGGGTCTACCTACAATGAGCAGTTCTTC	CASSLRGSTYNEQFF
14	TRBJ2-5	TRBV5-1	NA	NA	TGCGCCAGCAGCCCGGGCAGTACTCAAGAGACCCAGTACTTC	CASSPGSTQETQYF
12	TRBJ2-7	TRBV14	NA	NA	TGTGCCAGCAGCAGGAGCTCCTACGAGCAGTACTTC	CASSRSSYEQYF
14	TRBJ2-7	TRBV6-5	NA	NA	TGTGCCAGCAGTTACGGCAGGGGGGTCTACGAGCAGTACTTC	CASSYGRGVYEQYF
16	TRBJ2-2	TRBV5-1	NA	NA	TGCGCCAGCAGCCTCGCGTGGACCCTCTACACCGGGGAGCTGTTTTTT	CASSLAWTLYTGELFF
15	TRBJ1-5	TRBV2	NA	once	TGTGCCAGCAGCGCCCACGGACCCAGCGGGCAGCCCCAGCATTTT	CASSAHGPSGQPQHF
13	TRBJ1-5	TRBV7-2	NA	NA	TGTGCCAGCAGCTTAAGCAGCAATCAGCCCCAGCATTTT	CASSLSSNQPQHF
15	TRBJ2-3	TRBV7-6	NA	once	TGTGCCAGCAGCTCCGGACAGCCGGGCACAGATACGCAGTATTTT	CASSSGQPGTDTQYF
15	TRBJ2-3	TRBV10-3	NA	once	TGTGCCATCAGTGAGCGGGGGCCCCCCACAGATACGCAGTATTTT	CAISERGPPTDTQYF
15	TRBJ2-3	TRBV11-2	NA	NA	TGTGCCAGCAGCTTGCGTCCAATAGACACAGATACGCAGTATTTT	CASSLRPIDTDTQYF